This T cell receptor (beta chain) was sequenced in a study of sequential checkpoint blockade in melanoma (dated by TCRdb to 2018 to 2020). Turning to the overall study: In a 1:1 randomization, patients received either first-line nivolumab then ipilimumab (arm A) or ipilimumab then nivolumab (arm B). Maintenance nivolumab came after each of the two trial sequences. Results and caveats for the whole study, not just this receptor: The response-prediction model combining TCR metrics and mutation burden needs validation in larger, independent patient cohorts.

The immunoSEQ Assay was used to immunosequence TCRbeta CDR3 regions from genomic DNA. Prior to high-throughput sequencing, genomic DNA was amplified by bias-controlled multiplex PCR. Concerning the study's data processing: To quantify the absolute abundance of each unique TCRbeta CDR3 region, the sequences were collapsed and filtered. Clonality, defined as 1 minus Pielou's evenness, was calculated using only productive rearrangements. A previously published method was used to identify clones with significantly greater frequencies in on-treatment samples than in baseline samples. TCRdb took over this immuneACCESS table, retaining in-frame rearrangements with V and J assigned. Such tables are incomplete; in checked studies, under half of the missing clones stem from an unresolved V gene, and the remainder is unexplained. That table is the source of V, J and clone size, and D and trimming were worked out from the DNA. The sample data list more than 15,000 clones, and about 80% of these were observed just once. Around 40% of the sample is in the top ten clones.

This sample's treatment or condition label indicates: randomized to nivolumab then ipilimumab (arm A) or the reverse (arm B). Prior DNA-damaging chemotherapy had not been received by any trial patient. On a FACS Aria II flow cytometer, live CD3+CD8+ cells that were negative for CD19 and CD56 were sorted from thawed PBMCs. The samples were obtained from melanoma patients enrolled in CheckMate 064, an open-label, randomized phase II trial testing sequential checkpoint blockade. Leukapheresis was used to collect peripheral blood mononuclear cells, which were then purified with Ficoll-Paque and frozen in human serum with about 9.3% DMSO. Immediately after sorting, the purity of the sorted blood CD3+CD8+ cells was confirmed to be >98%, and DNA was then extracted. With regard to this clone: This clone's antigen is unknown. It has no much larger one-base neighbor in the sample; base qualities were not kept.

The receptor's source is a human donor with melanoma. The sequencing used CD8+ T cells sorted from blood (inferred from file names), collected from a patient given nivolumab and ipilimumab in sequence.

The DNA sequence follows: TGTGCCTCAGCGGTAGCGGGAGGGCCCTACGAGCAGTACTTC. Translation gives CASAVAGGPYEQYF. This sequence uses TRBV6-6 and TRBJ2-7; a stretch of 11 junction bases matches TRBD2. For CDR1 and CDR2, the germline V gene (reference sequence) lists MNHNY and SVGAGI. Spanning cysteine to phenylalanine, the CDR3 consists of 14 amino acids. Only the CDR3 DNA is retained, 42 bases long and in frame from the first base. Germline trimming amounts to 11 bases on V and 2 bases on J, with 8 as the count of junction bases outside the gene matches.